This TCR beta chain originates from a study of beta chain features in type 1 diabetes. Investigators reverse transcribed all isolated RNA, so they sequenced expressed TCRB transcripts. The data were produced by immunoSEQ multiplex PCR, yet TCRdb's version contains in-frame clones alone and is incomplete. Among roughly 450,000 clones listed, about 10% were seen once. Study findings and constraints: Patients' naive, central memory and Treg TCRB repertoires seemed closer to one another than those of healthy donors.

This clone was counted between two and nine times. Its specificity is unknown. Germline CDR1 is SGDLS and CDR2 is YYNGEE. The CDR3 loop spans 17 amino acids. Trimming took 4 bases from V and 1 from J, leaving 17 bases between them. Sequenced material: naive CD4+ T cells from blood. The sequence came from a woman aged 18-35 years in good health. This chain joins TRBV9 and TRBJ2-2; unclear D gene. For the CDR3, the DNA is TGTGCCAGCAGCCTTACTGTTACCACTATGAACACCGGGGAGCTGTTTTTT. It is translated as CASSLTVTTMNTGELFF.